This TCR beta chain emerged from a study of T cells in Graves' hyperthyroidism and ophthalmopathy. Points from the study as a whole: Most thyroid-expanded clonotypes above 0.001 were also found in blood.

TCR beta CDR3 region amplification was performed from RNA transcripts. The primer set for the first-round RT-PCR of the TCR CDR3 was HTBI. TCRdb redid the calling of the multiplex PCR reads with MiXCR, one entry per CDR3 protein. The top ten hold about 4% of the sample, which has about 610,000 distinct CDR3 sequences, roughly 15% seen once. Of note for this clonotype: Its antigen remains unidentified.

The CDR3 length is 17 residues. Germline V gene sequence: CDR1 MGHRA, CDR2 YSYEKL. V lost 4 bases and J 0 bases, leaving 16 bases between the germline ends. Diagnosis rested on symptoms, serum thyroxine and TRAb, thyroid ultrasound, and orbital computed tomography. The authors obtained PBMCs from more than 8 ml of fresh peripheral blood. What was sequenced was blood. The chain employs TRBV4-1 and TRBJ1-5, with D possibly matching TRBD1 (5 bases). The receptor comes from a woman between 35 and 50 years old with Graves' ophthalmopathy. The CDR3 protein is CASSPSSGTGSNQPQHF. As DNA, the CDR3 is TGCGCCAGCAGCCCATCTTCCGGGACTGGTAGCAATCAGCCCCAGCATTTT.